This T cell receptor (beta chain) was sequenced for a study of shared T cell receptors in the human thymus. This clone was seen just once. Sequenced by immunoSEQ multiplex PCR; TCRdb stores in-frame clones only, minus some. The sample lists hundreds of thousands of clones; more than 75% were seen once. The ends lost 5 bases at V and 7 bases at J; junction bases unmatched: 14. CDR3 size: 17 residues. Germline V gene lookup returns CDR1 SGHVS and CDR2 FQNEAQ. The same sample was also used in a study of human thymus T cells. As reported in that work: From resections taken during corrective heart surgery, the thymus tissue was obtained. Gene usage (both V and J) appeared biased in thymic and blood repertoires.

V is TRBV7-8 and J is TRBJ2-1; 10 bases match TRBD2. This receptor was taken from a boy in the first two years of life with a congenital heart defect. Sequencing used thymocytes. The CDR3 loop is CASSRDALAGLGNEQFF. The CDR3 nucleotides are TGTGCCAGCAGCCGTGATGCACTAGCGGGACTAGGAAATGAGCAGTTCTTC.